One and the same sample provided the 32 T cell receptor beta chains below, sequenced in a study of blood T cell repertoires in COVID-19. Assay used: immunoSEQ multiplex PCR; TCRdb lists only in-frame clones, some missing. This table has about 200,000 clones, about 85% appearing once. Sequencing input: peripheral blood. The receptors shown here come from a man aged 55 to 70 with COVID-19, enrolled during active disease.

V and J are TRBV5-3 and TRBJ2-5, with TRBD2 matching over 12 bases. TRBV5-3 is an ORF for which the function is uncertain. CDR3 size: 18 residues. Trimming cost V 3 bases and J 2 bases; bases outside gene matches: 11. The CDR3 nucleotides are TGTGCCAGAAGCTCGACTAGCGGGAGCCCGCCACTTCAAGAGACCCAGTACTTC. This encodes CARSSTSGSPPLQETQYF.

This rearrangement joins TRBV30 to TRBJ2-1; 7 bases line up with TRBD1. This CDR3 has 14 amino acids. After removal of 0 bases from V and 5 bases from J, the junction contained 4 bases not matched to a gene. Germline V gene sequence: CDR1 GTSNPN, CDR2 SVGIG (reference sequence). CDR3 residues: CAWSVKGAHNEQFF. CDR3 nucleotide sequence: TGTGCCTGGAGTGTAAAGGGGGCGCACAATGAGCAGTTCTTC.

The J gene is TRBJ2-5, the V gene TRBV18; possibly TRBD1 for D (5 bases). V lost 5 bases and J lost 7, with 17 bases in between. Germline lookup yields CDR1 KGHSH and CDR2 LQKENI. The CDR3 spans 14 residues. DNA for the CDR3: TGTGCCAGCTCAGGGGCCGATAAAGCATCGACCCAGTACTTC. Translating it yields CASSGADKASTQYF.

The chain is built from TRBV19 and TRBJ1-2; 9 bases fit TRBD1. Germline-derived CDR1 and CDR2 are LNHDA and SQIVND (reference sequence). Trimming removed 7 bases from V and 3 bases from J; junction bases left unmatched: 12. The CDR3 totals 16 residues. CDR3 region: CASILLTGGAHYGYTF. Written as DNA, the CDR3 is TGTGCCAGTATTCTCCTAACAGGGGGCGCGCACTATGGCTACACCTTC.

The chain combines TRBV3-1 (or the pseudogene TRBV3-2) with TRBJ2-3; TRBD2 matches at 9 bases. Germline CDR1 LGHDT, CDR2 YNNKEL (reference sequence). V was clipped by 3 bases and J by 5 bases; unmatched bases: 3. The CDR3 contains 14 residues. CDR3 in DNA: TGTGCCAGCAGCCAGCGGGAGGGGGGAGATACGCAGTATTTT. Amino acid sequence: CASSQREGGDTQYF.

The sample holds a few counts of this clone. The chain combines TRBV11-2 with TRBJ2-7, with a weak D call TRBD2 (6 bases). The V gene lost 5 bases and the J gene lost 0 bases, with 20 bases spanning the gap. The CDR3 has 17 residues. Germline-derived CDR1 and CDR2 are SGHAT and FQNNGV. The CDR3 is CASSPLIGGGTSYEQYF. CDR3 in DNA: TGTGCCAGCAGCCCCTTGATTGGGGGAGGCACCTCCTACGAGCAGTACTTC.

The chain couples TRBV11-2 to TRBJ1-2, with D uncertain. The germline V and J ends were trimmed by 5 bases and 2 bases, with 12 bases remaining between them. The CDR3 has 14 residues. CDR1 and CDR2 (germline): SGHAT, FQNNGV. The CDR3 loop is CASSPSSVNYGYTF. The CDR3 nucleotides read TGTGCCAGCAGCCCTAGCTCAGTGAACTATGGCTACACCTTC.

The chain joins TRBV4-3 to TRBJ1-1; 7 bases agree with TRBD1. The trim removed 2 bases at V and 5 bases at J, leaving 5 bases unmatched. The CDR3 contains 14 residues. CDR1 LGHNA and CDR2 YSLEER come from the germline V gene. CDR3 sequence reads: CASSQTTGSTEAFF. The CDR3, as DNA: TGCGCCAGCAGCCAAACGACAGGGTCGACTGAAGCTTTCTTT.

The chain recombines TRBV2 with TRBJ1-1, with no clear D. This CDR3 contains 13 residues. Trimming left V 7 bases short and J 3 bases short, with 12 bases between. CDR1 SNHLY and CDR2 FYNNEI come from the germline V gene. CDR3: CASTRGRDTEAFF. CDR3 nucleotide sequence: TGTGCCAGCACCCGAGGGAGGGACACTGAAGCTTTCTTT.

The V call is TRBV5-6, the J call TRBJ2-3; 10 positions match TRBD1. Trimming cost V 4 bases and J 4 bases; bases outside gene matches: 6. Germline CDR1 and CDR2: SGHDT and YYEEEE. The CDR3 extends over 15 amino acids. CDR3 DNA sequence: TGTGCCAGCAGCACACTGACAGGGGGCGCAGATACGCAGTATTTT. This codes for CASSTLTGGADTQYF.

The rearrangement uses TRBV18 and TRBJ1-2, with a weak D call TRBD1 (6 bases). This CDR3 is 14 amino acids long. The V gene lost 6 bases and the J gene lost 7 bases, with 18 bases spanning the gap. The germline gives CDR1 KGHSH, CDR2 LQKENI. The CDR3 sequence is CASSQGGGVRGYTF. CDR3 in DNA: TGTGCCAGCTCCCAAGGGGGGGGAGTGCGTGGCTACACCTTC.

The chain has TRBV5-8 and TRBJ1-1, with a tentative D call TRBD1 (6 bases). The germline gives CDR1 SGHTS, CDR2 YDEGEE. The ends were cut back, 2 bases at V and 0 bases at J, with 11 bases in the middle. This CDR3 has 15 residues. CDR3 DNA sequence: TGTGCCAGCAGCTTTGAAAGGGGGATGAACACTGAAGCTTTCTTT. Translated: CASSFERGMNTEAFF.

V is TRBV5-5 and J is TRBJ2-3; the match to TRBD1 covers 8 bases. The length of the CDR3 is 18 residues. Per germline, CDR1 SGHKS and CDR2 YYEKEE (reference sequence). Trimming at V came to 5 bases and at J to 0 bases, leaving 14 bases not matched to a gene. In nucleotides, the CDR3 is TGTGCCAGCAGACCCGACCCCCGGACAGGGAAAAGCACAGATACGCAGTATTTT. It specifies CASRPDPRTGKSTDTQYF.

This chain links TRBV4-2 with TRBJ2-4; 10 bases match TRBD1. With 3 bases clipped from V and 9 bases from J, the junction kept 8 bases outside the gene matches. This CDR3 is 15 amino acids long. Germline CDR1 reads LGHNA; CDR2 reads YNFKEQ. Written as DNA, the CDR3 is TGTGCCAGCAGCCACGAGGGACAGGGGATGGGCATTCAGTACTTC. Amino acids: CASSHEGQGMGIQYF.

The V gene is TRBV7-9, the J gene TRBJ1-2; tentative D call: TRBD1 (5 bases). Trimming pared 5 bases from V and 4 bases from J, leaving 11 bases between. The CDR3 sequence is 13 residues long. Per germline, CDR1 SEHNR and CDR2 FQNEAQ (reference sequence). In DNA form, the CDR3 reads TGTGCCAGCAGCCCCCGCCAGGGCTATGGCTACACCTTC. Its translation is CASSPRQGYGYTF.

This chain links TRBV10-1 with TRBJ2-1, with 8 bases lining up with TRBD2. The germline gives CDR1 WNHNN, CDR2 SYGVQD (reference sequence). Losses at the gene ends were 9 bases for V and 7 bases for J; bases not matched to a gene: 11. This CDR3 has 14 amino acids. CDR3 bases: TGCGCCAGTCAAGAGAACGGGAGGGGGAATGAGCAGTTCTTC. Its protein is CASQENGRGNEQFF.

This clone has a single count. This sequence joins TRBV3-1 (or the pseudogene TRBV3-2) and TRBJ1-6, with 9 nucleotides matching TRBD1. The CDR3 is 15 residues long. V dropped 5 bases and J dropped 7; count of bases not matched to a gene: 6. Germline V gene data show CDR1 as LGHDT and CDR2 as YNNKEL (reference sequence). CDR3 residues: CASSTRTGVNSPLHF. The DNA for the CDR3 is TGTGCCAGCAGCACACGGACAGGGGTAAATTCACCCCTCCACTTT.

Ten or more counts support this clone. The rearrangement links TRBV7-2 to TRBJ1-2; perhaps TRBD1 as D (6 bases). The CDR3 runs 16 residues. Germline CDR1 is SGHTA and CDR2 is FQGNSA. The germline V and J ends were trimmed by 1 base and 6 bases, with 18 bases remaining between them. The CDR3: CASSLDSQGRGDGYTF. The CDR3 DNA reads as TGTGCCAGCAGCTTAGATTCCCAGGGGCGCGGCGATGGCTACACCTTC. The entire variable domain, with the rest obtained from reference TRBV7-2 and TRBJ1-2, is as follows: GAGVSQSPSNKVTEKGKDVELRCDPISGHTALYWYRQSLGQGLEFLIYFQGNSAPDKSGLPSDRFSAERTGGSVSTLTIQRTQQEDSAVYLCASSLDSQGRGDGYTFGSGTRLTVV.

The chain carries TRBV11-3 and TRBJ2-1; TRBD2 agrees at 12 bases. This CDR3 comprises 18 residues. Germline CDR1 is SGHNT and CDR2 is YENEEA. The ends lost 4 bases at V and 7 bases at J; junction bases unmatched: 14. The CDR3 nucleotides read TGTGCCAGCAGCTGGCGACTAGCGGGAGAAGGGGGACAAAATGAGCAGTTCTTC. Translating it yields CASSWRLAGEGGQNEQFF.

The genes are TRBV18 and TRBJ1-2; 7 bases line up with TRBD1. J gave up 1 base and V 3 bases, and 8 bases lay outside the gene matches. CDR3 length: 16 amino acids. Germline V lookup: CDR1 KGHSH, CDR2 LQKENI. CDR3 sequence: CASSPTLQGFNYGYTF. CDR3 DNA: TGTGCCAGCTCACCCACCCTACAGGGGTTTAACTATGGCTACACCTTC.

This clone has more than one count but fewer than ten. V usage is TRBV6-5 and J usage is TRBJ1-4, with TRBD1 identical over 7 bases. CDR3 length: 14 residues. Germline values: CDR1 MNHEY, CDR2 SVGAGI. Trimming took 6 bases from V and 8 from J; bases not matched to a gene: 9. The CDR3 coding sequence is TGTGCCAGCAGGCGGACAGGAGAACAAGAAAAACTGTTTTTT. Amino acid sequence: CASRRTGEQEKLFF.

The genes are TRBV19 and TRBJ1-1, with TRBD1 identical over 7 bases. The CDR3 runs 14 residues. Germline CDR1 is LNHDA and CDR2 is SQIVND (reference sequence). Germline trimming cut 6 bases from V and 5 bases from J; bases unmatched to any gene: 9. The CDR3 nucleotides are TGTGCCAGTAGCTTTGACAGGGAGAGAACTGAAGCTTTCTTT. Encoded protein: CASSFDRERTEAFF.

This clone was detected a few times. The V gene is TRBV4-3, the J gene TRBJ1-5, with D possibly being TRBD1 (6 bases). This CDR3 is built from 15 residues. Germline CDR1 and CDR2: LGHNA and YSLEER. V shed 0 bases and J shed 8 bases, with 14 bases lying between them. The CDR3 DNA follows: TGCGCCAGCAGCCAAGAATGGGGGCCAGGAGAGCCCCAGCATTTT. Amino acids: CASSQEWGPGEPQHF.

V gene TRBV28 combines with J gene TRBJ2-7; TRBD2 matches at 12 bases. The CDR3 sequence is 14 residues long. Germline lookup yields CDR1 MDHEN and CDR2 SYDVKM. Unmatched junction bases numbered 6, after V lost 6 bases and J lost 6 bases. CDR3 nucleotide sequence: TGTGCCAGCAGACTTACTAGCGGGAGGTTCGAGCAGTACTTC. This codes for CASRLTSGRFEQYF.

The CDR3 coding sequence is TGTGCCAGCAGCGTAGGAGAAGTAGACTATGGCTACACCTTC. Its protein is CASSVGEVDYGYTF. The V and J genes are TRBV9 and TRBJ1-2; D unresolved. Looked up from germline, CDR1 is SGDLS and CDR2 is YYNGEE. The CDR3 contains 14 residues. V shed 0 bases and J shed 3 bases, with 9 bases lying between them.

J is TRBJ1-6 and V is TRBV6-1; D not resolved. This CDR3 is built from 14 residues. V was shortened by 2 bases and J by 7 bases, with 9 bases between the two germline ends. Germline V gives CDR1 MNHNS, CDR2 SASEGT. The CDR3: CASSEPGLNSPLHF. The DNA of the CDR3 is TGTGCCAGCAGTGAACCGGGGTTGAATTCACCCCTCCACTTT.

This chain uses TRBV6-5 with TRBJ1-1, with D possibly matching TRBD1 (6 bases). The CDR3 covers 14 residues. The germline CDR1 and CDR2 sequences are MNHEY and SVGAGI. The V end was cut by 2 bases, the J end by 1 base, with 8 bases between. The CDR3 region has the DNA TGTGCCAGCAGTTACAGGGACACGAACACTGAAGCTTTCTTT. Amino acids: CASSYRDTNTEAFF.

The J gene is TRBJ1-1, the V gene TRBV29-1; D not certain. CDR3 size: 12 residues. From germline, CDR1 is SQVTM and CDR2 ANQGSEA. Trimming pared 4 bases from V and 0 bases from J, leaving 6 bases between. The CDR3 here is CSVVILNTEAFF. CDR3 sequence (DNA): TGCAGCGTTGTAATATTGAACACTGAAGCTTTCTTT.

The chain recombines TRBV27 with TRBJ1-2, with 7 nucleotides matching TRBD1. After removal of 6 bases from V and 2 bases from J, the junction contained 12 bases not matched to a gene. The germline V gene encodes CDR1 MNHEY and CDR2 SMNVEV (reference sequence). CDR3 size: 16 residues. CDR3 residues: CASSFLGTALNYGYTF. The CDR3 bases are TGTGCCAGCAGCTTTCTGGGGACAGCCCTCAACTATGGCTACACCTTC.

This rearrangement joins TRBV5-1 to TRBJ1-2; possibly TRBD1 for D (5 bases). Germline CDR1 SGHRS, CDR2 YFSETQ. V was pared by 4 bases and J by 3 bases, with 13 bases between. The CDR3 sequence is 14 residues long. The CDR3 protein is CASSPAGGDYGYTF. The CDR3 DNA reads as TGCGCCAGCAGCCCGGCCGGGGGTGACTATGGCTACACCTTC.

The CDR3 sequence: CASSVEGGSPLHF. In DNA, the CDR3 is TGTGCCAGCAGTGTGGAGGGAGGGTCACCCCTCCACTTT. V is TRBV6-4 and J is TRBJ1-6; D unclear. V lost 4 bases to trimming and J lost 10 bases, with 11 bases between them. Germline values: CDR1 MRHNA, CDR2 SNTAGT. This CDR3 has 13 residues.

This chain links TRBV5-1 with TRBJ2-1, with TRBD2 matching 8 bases. Germline CDR1 reads SGHRS; CDR2 reads YFSETQ. The CDR3 spans 16 residues. The junction had 10 bases not matched to a gene; V was cut back by 0 bases and J by 8 bases. The CDR3 reads CASSLAGSGKGDEQFF. In nucleotides, the CDR3 is TGCGCCAGCAGCTTGGCGGGTAGCGGGAAGGGGGATGAGCAGTTCTTC.